This T cell receptor beta chain was captured by sequencing in a study of cytomegalovirus exposure and HLA in healthy donors. Study-wide context: Earlier results showed approximately 110 million unique TCR beta sequences derived from about 179 million T cells.

Details on this clone: Its antigen is not identified.

This CDR3 region has 13 residues. Trimming stripped 7 bases from V and 7 bases from J, with 14 bases between. Germline V gene data show CDR1 as LNHDA and CDR2 as SQIVND (reference sequence). A multiplex PCR was run with 60 Vbeta primers and 13 Jbeta primers. The repertoire was sequenced with immunoSEQ multiplex PCR; TCRdb's copy has only in-frame clones and lacks some. This table holds roughly 190,000 clones, approximately 80% found once. Study-wide findings and caveats: Segments of the TCR beta V type were, in most cases, productive about 87% or about 30% of the time in an earlier analysis. TRBV6-2, TRBV6-3 and other indistinguishable V segments were excluded.

All the people who gave samples were healthy bone marrow donors. Sequences were obtained from PBMCs. The sequence came from a woman aged 45-59 years in good health and CMV-seropositive. The genes are TRBV19 and TRBJ1-5; D gene ambiguous. CDR3 residues: CASNVAVGQPQHF. The CDR3 nucleotides read TGTGCCAGTAACGTAGCCGTAGGCCAGCCCCAGCATTTT.